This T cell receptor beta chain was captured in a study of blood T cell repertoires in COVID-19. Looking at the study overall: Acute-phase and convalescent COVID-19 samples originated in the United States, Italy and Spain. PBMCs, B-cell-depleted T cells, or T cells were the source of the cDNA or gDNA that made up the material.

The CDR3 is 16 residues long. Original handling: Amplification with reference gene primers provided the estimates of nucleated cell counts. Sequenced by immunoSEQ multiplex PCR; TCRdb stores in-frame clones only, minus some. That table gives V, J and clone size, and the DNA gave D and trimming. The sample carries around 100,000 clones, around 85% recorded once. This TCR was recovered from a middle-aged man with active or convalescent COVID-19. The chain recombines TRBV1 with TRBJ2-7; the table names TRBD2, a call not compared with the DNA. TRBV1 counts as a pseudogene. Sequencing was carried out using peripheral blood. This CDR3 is CTSSQEVTSPGYEQYF. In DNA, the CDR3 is TGCACCAGCAGCCAAGAAGTGACTAGCCCTGGCTACGAGCAGTACTTC.